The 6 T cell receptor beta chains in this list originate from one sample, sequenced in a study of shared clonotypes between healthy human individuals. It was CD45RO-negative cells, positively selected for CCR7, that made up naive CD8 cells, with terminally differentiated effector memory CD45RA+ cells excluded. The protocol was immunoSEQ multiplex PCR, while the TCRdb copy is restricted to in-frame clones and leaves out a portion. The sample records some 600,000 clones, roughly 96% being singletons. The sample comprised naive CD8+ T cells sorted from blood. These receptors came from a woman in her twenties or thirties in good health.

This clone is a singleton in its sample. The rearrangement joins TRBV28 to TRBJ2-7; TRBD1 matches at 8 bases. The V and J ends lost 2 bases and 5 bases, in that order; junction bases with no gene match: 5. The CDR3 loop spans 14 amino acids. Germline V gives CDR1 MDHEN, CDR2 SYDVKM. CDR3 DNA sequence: TGTGCCAGCAGTTTAACAGGGGGTAGGAACGAGCAGTACTTC. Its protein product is CASSLTGGRNEQYF.

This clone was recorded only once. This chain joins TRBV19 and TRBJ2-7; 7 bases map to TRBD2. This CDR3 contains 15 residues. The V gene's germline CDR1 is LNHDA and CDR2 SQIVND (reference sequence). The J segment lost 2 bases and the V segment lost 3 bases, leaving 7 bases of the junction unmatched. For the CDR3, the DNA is TGTGCCAGTAGTATCGAGACTAGCAGACCCTACGAGCAGTACTTC. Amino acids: CASSIETSRPYEQYF.

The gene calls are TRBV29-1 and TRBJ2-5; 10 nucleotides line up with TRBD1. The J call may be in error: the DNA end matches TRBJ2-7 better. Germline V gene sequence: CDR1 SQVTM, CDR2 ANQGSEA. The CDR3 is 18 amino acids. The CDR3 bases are TGCAGCGCTGGGCCCGAGGGACAGGGGCCAGCGGGGGCGTACGAGCAGTACTTC. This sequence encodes CSAGPEGQGPAGAYEQYF.

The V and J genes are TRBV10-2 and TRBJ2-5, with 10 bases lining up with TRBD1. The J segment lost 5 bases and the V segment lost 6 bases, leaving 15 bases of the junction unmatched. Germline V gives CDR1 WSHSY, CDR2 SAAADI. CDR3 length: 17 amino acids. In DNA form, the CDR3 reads TGCGCCAGCAGCGAACCGTTTCGGGACAGGGGTTTGGAGACCCAGTACTTC. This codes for CASSEPFRDRGLETQYF.

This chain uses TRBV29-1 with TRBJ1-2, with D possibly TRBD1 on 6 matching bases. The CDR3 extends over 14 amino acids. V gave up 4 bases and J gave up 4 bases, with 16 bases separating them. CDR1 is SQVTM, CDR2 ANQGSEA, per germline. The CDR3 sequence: CSVGVRGPSYGYTF. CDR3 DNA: TGCAGCGTTGGGGTACGGGGGCCTAGCTATGGCTACACCTTC.

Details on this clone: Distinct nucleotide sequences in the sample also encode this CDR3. CDR3 DNA: TGTGCCAGCAGTTTAGCGGTTAGCTCCTACAATGAGCAGTTCTTC. Its translation is CASSLAVSSYNEQFF. The rearrangement joins TRBV28 to TRBJ2-1; D unresolved. The CDR3 is 15 amino acids. Trimming cost V 2 bases and J 0 bases, with 8 bases left between them. Germline CDR1 reads MDHEN; CDR2 reads SYDVKM.